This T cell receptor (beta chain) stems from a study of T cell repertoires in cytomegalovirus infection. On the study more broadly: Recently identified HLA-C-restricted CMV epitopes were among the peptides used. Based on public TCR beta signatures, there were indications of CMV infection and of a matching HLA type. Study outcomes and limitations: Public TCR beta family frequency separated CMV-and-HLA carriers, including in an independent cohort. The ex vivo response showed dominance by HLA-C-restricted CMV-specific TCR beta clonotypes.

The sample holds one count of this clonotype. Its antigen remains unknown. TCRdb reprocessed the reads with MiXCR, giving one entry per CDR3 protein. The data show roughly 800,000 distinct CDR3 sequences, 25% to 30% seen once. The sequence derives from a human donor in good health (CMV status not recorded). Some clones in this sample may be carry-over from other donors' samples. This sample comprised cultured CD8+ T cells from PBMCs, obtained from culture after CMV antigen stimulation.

In nucleotides, the CDR3 is TGTGCCAGCAGCTCCTGGAGGGGGCTGGAGACCCAGTACTTC. Protein sequence: CASSSWRGLETQYF. The V call is TRBV7-9, the J call TRBJ2-5; the D gene is possibly TRBD1 (7 bases). CDR3 size: 14 residues. The germline V gene encodes CDR1 SEHNR and CDR2 FQNEAQ (reference sequence). The V end lost 4 bases, the J end lost 5 bases, and 14 bases lay between the germline ends. Filled out from reference TRBV7-9 and TRBJ2-5, the complete variable domain reads DTGVSQNPRHKITKRGQNVTFRCDPISEHNRLYWYRQTLGQGPEFLTYFQNEAQLEKSRLLSDRFSAERPKGSFSTLEIQRTEQGDSAMYLCASSSWRGLETQYFGPGTRLLVL.